These 18 T cell receptor beta chains came from one sample sequenced in a study of blood T cell repertoires in COVID-19. Profiled with immunoSEQ multiplex PCR; TCRdb holds only in-frame clones, not every one. The sample carries more than 70,000 clones, 65% to 90% recorded once. Sequenced: peripheral blood. These receptors were collected from a man between 60 and 70 years old with acute or convalescent COVID-19.

The gene calls are TRBV7-6 and TRBJ2-5; D might be TRBD1 (5 bases). CDR3 length: 15 amino acids. CDR1 and CDR2 (germline): SGHVS, FNYEAQ. V was cut by 4 bases and J by 1 base, with 13 bases left in between. CDR3 DNA: TGTGCCAGCAGCTCACTGGACATCAGCCAAGAGACCCAGTACTTC. Translated: CASSSLDISQETQYF. Complete variable domain (other parts from reference TRBV7-6 and TRBJ2-5): GAGVSQSPRYKVTKRGQDVALRCDPISGHVSLYWYRQALGQGPEFLTYFNYEAQQDKSGLPNDRFSAERPEGSISTLTIQRTEQRDSAMYRCASSSLDISQETQYFGPGTRLLVL.

This clone has a handful of counts. The genes are TRBV30 and TRBJ1-3, with D possibly being TRBD1 (6 bases). Germline CDR1 reads GTSNPN; CDR2 reads SVGIG (reference sequence). V shed 1 base and J shed 0 bases, with 13 bases lying between them. The CDR3 totals 16 residues. The CDR3 protein is CAWSARTGYSGNTIYF. CDR3 DNA: TGTGCCTGGAGTGCCCGTACAGGGTACTCTGGAAACACCATATATTTT. Based on the CDR3 plus reference TRBV30 and TRBJ1-3, the full variable domain is SQTIHQWPATLVQPVGSPLSLECTVEGTSNPNLYWYRQAAGRGLQLLFYSVGIGQISSEVPQNLSASRPQDRQFILSSKKLLLSDSGFYLCAWSARTGYSGNTIYFGEGSWLTVV.

This chain connects TRBV5-4 to TRBJ2-5, with unresolved D. The CDR3 spans 17 residues. CDR1 is SGHNT, CDR2 YYREEE, per germline (reference sequence). V dropped 2 bases and J dropped 7 bases, with 24 bases sitting between them. CDR3 loop: CASSLGPASSITGTQYF. CDR3 DNA sequence: TGTGCCAGCAGCTTAGGCCCAGCGTCCTCCATCACGGGGACCCAGTACTTC. Complete variable domain (other parts from reference TRBV5-4 and TRBJ2-5): ETGVTQSPTHLIKTRGQQVTLRCSSQSGHNTVSWYQQALGQGPQFIFQYYREEENGRGNFPPRFSGLQFPNYSSELNVNALELDDSALYLCASSLGPASSITGTQYFGPGTRLLVL.

This chain uses TRBV4-1 with TRBJ2-1, with D possibly TRBD2 on 5 matching bases. Deletions cut 2 bases from V and 4 bases from J, with 15 bases between. This CDR3 region has 16 residues. Germline assignment: CDR1 MGHRA and CDR2 YSYEKL. CDR3 protein: CASSQPGPPGYNEQFF. DNA for the CDR3: TGCGCCAGCAGCCAACCGGGCCCCCCGGGGTACAATGAGCAGTTCTTC.

The chain links TRBV7-9 to TRBJ1-2; D possibly corresponds to TRBD1 (5 bases). Germline V lookup: CDR1 SEHNR, CDR2 FQNEAQ (reference sequence). Trimming took 5 bases from V and 8 from J, leaving 21 bases between them. The length of the CDR3 is 15 residues. CDR3 amino acids: CASSLVQGGKNGYTF. Written as DNA, the CDR3 is TGTGCCAGCAGCCTTGTGCAGGGAGGCAAGAACGGCTACACCTTC.

The chain is built from TRBV7-2 and TRBJ2-3; D not resolved. Germline V lookup: CDR1 SGHTA, CDR2 FQGNSA. The CDR3 consists of 14 residues. V lost 3 bases to trimming and J lost 1 base, with 8 bases between them. CDR3 amino acids: CASSFSPGTDTQYF. The DNA for the CDR3 is TGTGCCAGCAGCTTTTCTCCGGGCACAGATACGCAGTATTTT.

V is TRBV3-1 (or the pseudogene TRBV3-2) and J is TRBJ2-7; D is ambiguous. The V gene lost 0 bases and the J gene lost 1 base, with 7 bases spanning the gap. From germline, CDR1 is LGHDT and CDR2 YNNKEL (reference sequence). This CDR3 region has 14 residues. The CDR3 sequence: CASSQEIRSYEQYF. For the CDR3, the DNA is TGTGCCAGCAGCCAAGAAATTCGGTCCTACGAGCAGTACTTC.

The J gene is TRBJ1-1, the V gene TRBV9, with 7 bases matching TRBD1. Germline V gene data show CDR1 as SGDLS and CDR2 as YYNGEE. V lost 0 bases, J lost 6 bases, and 11 bases stayed unmatched. This CDR3 has 16 residues. The CDR3 coding sequence is TGTGCCAGCAGCGTAGCTGTAGAGGGGGCGATGGCTGAAGCTTTCTTT. Its translation is CASSVAVEGAMAEAFF.

Only a few counts were recorded for this clone. This chain joins TRBV9 and TRBJ2-2; weak D call: TRBD2 (5 bases). This CDR3 has 16 amino acids. Germline V gives CDR1 SGDLS, CDR2 YYNGEE. V gave up 0 bases and J gave up 1 base, with 10 bases separating them. DNA for the CDR3: TGTGCCAGCAGCGTAGGCCTCGGGGAGAACACCGGGGAGCTGTTTTTT. Translating gives CASSVGLGENTGELFF.

The genes are TRBV2 and TRBJ2-5; no reliable D call. The V gene's germline CDR1 is SNHLY and CDR2 FYNNEI. Trimming stripped 3 bases from V and 1 base from J, with 15 bases between. This CDR3 has 16 amino acids. The CDR3 loop reads CASSEQYLGSQETQYF. As DNA, the CDR3 is TGTGCCAGCAGTGAGCAATATCTGGGCAGCCAAGAGACCCAGTACTTC.

This clone was seen a single time. This chain uses TRBV6-5 with TRBJ2-7; 9 bases fit TRBD1. V was clipped by 5 bases and J by 6 bases; unmatched bases: 5. The CDR3 is 13 amino acids. Germline CDR1 and CDR2: MNHEY and SVGAGI. CDR3 loop: CASSRGQGIEQYF. The CDR3 DNA is TGTGCCAGCAGTAGGGGACAGGGAATCGAGCAGTACTTC.

The chain joins TRBV6-5 to TRBJ1-5, with D hard to call. Trimming pared 5 bases from V and 3 bases from J, leaving 14 bases between. This CDR3 has 15 amino acids. CDR1 MNHEY and CDR2 SVGAGI come from the germline V gene. The CDR3 DNA reads TGTGCCAGCAGTCGGAGTGGCGGTAACAATCAGCCCCAGCATTTT. As protein: CASSRSGGNNQPQHF.

This chain joins TRBV4-2 and TRBJ2-7; D possibly corresponds to TRBD2 (6 bases). The CDR3 has 15 amino acids. Per the germline V gene, CDR1 is LGHNA and CDR2 is YNFKEQ. Trimming took off 2 bases at V and 2 bases at J, with 13 bases between the two ends. This CDR3 is CASSQQAGVAYEQYF. For the CDR3, the DNA is TGTGCCAGCAGCCAACAAGCGGGTGTTGCCTACGAGCAGTACTTC.

This chain connects TRBV5-5 to TRBJ2-4; 9 nucleotides agree with TRBD1. This CDR3 has 13 residues. Trimming took 3 bases from V and 5 from J; bases not matched to a gene: 0. The germline V gene has CDR1 SGHKS and CDR2 YYEKEE (reference sequence). As DNA, the CDR3 is TGTGCCAGCAGCTGGACAGGGGAAAACATTCAGTACTTC. This gives the protein CASSWTGENIQYF.

This rearrangement joins TRBV7-2 to TRBJ1-5, with 7 bases lining up with TRBD1. This CDR3 has 14 residues. Germline V gene data show CDR1 as SGHTA and CDR2 as FQGNSA. The V gene end was trimmed by 5 bases and the J gene end by 4 bases; junction bases not matched to a gene: 5. DNA of the CDR3: TGTGCCAGCAGCACGACAGGGCTTAATCAGCCCCAGCATTTT. This codes for CASSTTGLNQPQHF.

The rearrangement joins TRBV4-1 to TRBJ1-1; TRBD1 is a possible D gene (5 bases). The CDR3 runs to 16 residues. V gave up 4 bases and J gave up 8 bases, with 23 bases separating them. CDR1 and CDR2 from the germline V gene are MGHRA and YSYEKL. DNA for the CDR3: TGCGCCAGCAGCCGGGTCCCCAGGGCTTCACGGTCGGAAGCTTTCTTT. Amino acid sequence: CASSRVPRASRSEAFF.

This chain joins TRBV6-2 or TRBV6-3 and TRBJ1-1; D possibly corresponds to TRBD1 (5 bases). Germline values: CDR1 MNHEY, CDR2 SVGEGT. The CDR3 runs to 14 residues. Trimming shortened V by 5 bases and J by 1 base, and 11 bases separated the two germline ends. This chain's CDR3 is CASSHLTGNTEAFF. DNA for the CDR3: TGTGCCAGCAGTCACCTAACAGGGAACACTGAAGCTTTCTTT.

The J gene is TRBJ1-6, the V gene TRBV3-1 (or the pseudogene TRBV3-2); no clear D gene. Germline CDR1 LGHDT, CDR2 YNNKEL (reference sequence). The V gene lost 1 base and the J gene lost 11 bases, with 9 bases spanning the gap. The CDR3 runs to 13 residues. CDR3 DNA sequence: TGTGCCAGCAGCCAAGTCCCAATTCCACCCCTCCACTTT. It codes for CASSQVPIPPLHF.